This T cell receptor (beta chain) came from a study of CD8+ T cells in alopecia areata. V shed 5 bases, J shed 5 bases, and the junction held 6 bases outside the gene matches. In germline, CDR1 is SEHNR, CDR2 FQNEAQ (reference sequence). This CDR3 comprises 14 residues. It was cDNA, reverse transcribed from extracted RNA, that served as the sequencing template. The method was immunoSEQ multiplex PCR; TCRdb's version includes in-frame clones alone and lacks a portion of them. The profile shows around 80,000 clones, 45% to 60% of them singletons. This clone rates as medium-sized. Its antigen is as yet unknown. The same CDR3 can be traced to other DNA sequences in this sample. Collection of lesional scalp punch biopsies and peripheral blood was performed in alopecia areata patients. Study findings and constraints: Scalp data also include sequences from resident alphabeta T cells of normal skin.

The sequencing sample was made of NKG2D-high CD8+ T cells sorted from blood. The clonotype originates from a human donor with alopecia areata. The chain couples TRBV7-9 to TRBJ1-5, with 7 bases identical to TRBD1. CDR3 in amino acids: CASSPTGRDQPQHF. The CDR3 nucleotides read TGTGCCAGCAGCCCGACAGGGAGGGATCAGCCCCAGCATTTT.